This T cell receptor beta chain was identified in a study of cytomegalovirus exposure and HLA in healthy donors. The wider study: Prior work identified around 110 million unique TCR beta sequences in 150 million to 200 million T cells.

The CDR3 covers 16 residues. Germline V CDR1 and CDR2: SGHNT, YYREEE (reference sequence). V shed 4 bases, J shed 4 bases, and the junction held 10 bases outside the gene matches. Study results and caveats: Reportedly, fewer N-insertions than the approximately 700-donor mean appeared in an Asian-associated ancestry cluster in a later analysis. Earlier analysis yielded a pattern in which most TCR beta V segments were productive about 87% or about 30% of the time. At a 0.05 false discovery rate, a later analysis found 18,000 or so TCR beta sequences to be associated with HLA alleles.

The primer mix had 60 Vbeta and 13 Jbeta primers. Libraries were prepared by immunoSEQ multiplex PCR; TCRdb keeps only in-frame clonotypes and omits some of them. The sample shows around 130,000 clones, approximately 85% of them seen only once. Worth noting for this clone: What it binds is unknown.

The sample consisted of PBMCs. This TCR derives from a boy younger than 18 in good health and CMV-seronegative. The chain links TRBV5-4 to TRBJ2-3; 9 nucleotides agree with TRBD2. The CDR3 coding sequence is TGTGCCAGCAGCCTCCCAGGGACTAGCATCGCAGATACGCAGTATTTT. This encodes CASSLPGTSIADTQYF.